This TCR beta chain was identified in a study of siplizumab effects on memory and regulatory T cells. Whole-study findings and limits: Roughly 75-95% of dividing CD4+ or CD8+ clones were without an attributable naive or memory phenotype. Unstimulated subset assignment was obtained for only a minor fraction of alloreactive clones. Alloreactive sequences tracing back to unstimulated CD4+ memory cells were significantly reduced by siplizumab.

Each sample contributed 75,000 to 100,000 TCR templates to the assay. Using immunoSEQ multiplex PCR, the repertoire was profiled, and TCRdb retains in-frame clones only, with some absent. There are 85,000 to 130,000 clones in the sample; more than 90% occur only once, and roughly 2.6% lies in the top ten. The CDR3 is 15 amino acids. Looked up from germline, CDR1 is SGHAT and CDR2 is FQNNGV. The V gene lost 5 bases and the J gene lost 5 bases, with 19 bases spanning the gap. On this clone: Its matching antigen is unknown.

The chain uses TRBV11-2 and TRBJ2-7; D is undetermined. The TCR comes from a human donor in good health. Some clones in this sample may be carry-over from other donors' samples. Sample: CD4+ T cells sorted from blood. The CDR3: CASSHGSFPGDEQYF. Here the CDR3 DNA reads TGTGCCAGCAGCCATGGGTCCTTCCCTGGTGACGAGCAGTACTTC.